The rows below give T cell receptor beta chains drawn from one sample of a study of T cells in Graves' hyperthyroidism and ophthalmopathy. Using its own MiXCR run on the multiplex PCR reads, TCRdb lists one record per CDR3 protein. Of roughly 710,000 distinct CDR3 sequences in the sample, about 35% were seen once. Input material: blood. Source of these receptors: a woman in her 40s with Graves' hyperthyroidism. Both conserved end residues are part of each CDR3. The order of the fields is J gene, D gene, clone size, V gene, CDR3 protein, CDR3 DNA. A D gene is named only where the DNA matches it firmly. Clone size is stated in some rows and not others, as once, few, many or a class when expanded.

>TRBJ2-2|-|-|TRBV7-2
CASSGAGSGELFF
TGTGCCAGCAGCGGCGCGGGCAGTGGGGAGCTGTTTTTT
>TRBJ1-1|-|many|TRBV19
CASKGWDTEAFF
TGTGCCAGTAAAGGCTGGGACACTGAAGCTTTCTTT
>TRBJ2-7|-|-|TRBV7-3
CAGSPGVTHEQYF
TGTGCCGGCAGCCCGGGCGTGACCCATGAGCAGTACTTC
>TRBJ2-7|-|-|TRBV10-2
CASREGYRTGEQYF
TGCGCCAGCAGGGAAGGGTATCGGACCGGCGAGCAGTACTTC
>TRBJ2-3|TRBD2|-|TRBV7-3
CASSLGRLAGRDTQYF
TGTGCCAGCAGCTTAGGCCGGCTAGCGGGTCGGGATACGCAGTATTTT
>TRBJ2-7|TRBD1|many|TRBV12-3/TRBV12-4
CASRANRGDYEQYF
TGTGCCAGCAGGGCAAACAGGGGTGACTACGAGCAGTACTTC
>TRBJ1-5|TRBD1|-|TRBV24-1
CATSDWDRQETQHF
TGTGCCACCAGTGATTGGGACAGGCAAGAGACCCAGCATTTT
>TRBJ2-1|TRBD1|-|TRBV20-1
CSVRGQGYNEQFF
TGCAGCGTCAGGGGACAGGGCTACAATGAGCAGTTCTTC
>TRBJ2-5|TRBD2|few|TRBV19
CASRPGLAGRETQYF
TGTGCCAGTAGACCGGGACTAGCGGGAAGAGAGACCCAGTACTTC
>TRBJ2-7|TRBD1|-|TRBV7-6
CASSLAGGQGTHEQYF
TGTGCCAGCAGCTTGGCCGGGGGACAGGGGACCCACGAGCAGTACTTC
>TRBJ2-7|-|-|TRBV6-5
CASSYSAGREQYF
TGTGCCAGCAGTTACTCGGCCGGACGGGAGCAGTACTTC
>TRBJ2-5|TRBD2|-|TRBV20-1
CSARDRRLAGKETQYF
TGCAGTGCTAGAGATAGGAGACTAGCGGGGAAAGAGACCCAGTACTTC
>TRBJ1-5|-|many|TRBV19
CASSITGAGNQPQHF
TGTGCCAGTAGTATTACCGGGGCGGGCAATCAGCCCCAGCATTTT
>TRBJ1-2|-|many|TRBV11-3
CASSSGLVDYYGYTF
TGTGCCAGCAGCTCGGGCCTGGTGGACTACTATGGCTACACCTTC
>TRBJ1-6|-|-|TRBV6-5
CASSYAGSNSPLHF
TGTGCCAGCAGTTATGCAGGGTCGAATTCACCCCTCCACTTT
>TRBJ2-7|TRBD1|-|TRBV6-6
CGSSYSRQGHGQYF
TGTGGCAGCAGTTACTCAAGACAGGGCCACGGGCAGTACTTC
>TRBJ1-1|-|few|TRBV4-3
CASSYRFREITEAFF
TGCGCCAGCAGCTACCGATTCCGGGAAATCACTGAAGCTTTCTTT
>TRBJ2-7|-|-|TRBV5-1
CARRPDQGLYEQYF
TGCGCCAGGAGGCCGGACCAGGGCCTCTACGAGCAGTACTTC
>TRBJ2-6|-|-|TRBV14
CASSRGGLGGANVLTF
TGTGCCAGCAGCCGAGGGGGGTTGGGTGGGGCCAACGTCCTGACTTTC
>TRBJ1-1|-|once|TRBV29-1
CSISPGRMNTEAFF
TGCAGCATCTCACCGGGACGGATGAACACTGAAGCTTTCTTT
>TRBJ2-7|TRBD2|many|TRBV7-8
CASSLGREDYEQYF
TGTGCCAGCAGCTTAGGGCGGGAGGACTACGAGCAGTACTTC
>TRBJ2-7|-|many|TRBV10-3
CAISESTGRYEQYF
TGTGCCATCAGTGAGTCGACTGGCCGTTACGAGCAGTACTTC
>TRBJ2-7|-|many|TRBV11-2
CASSPRPDREQYF
TGTGCCAGCAGCCCCCGACCAGACAGGGAGCAGTACTTC
>TRBJ1-2|TRBD1|many|TRBV12-3/TRBV12-4
CASSCPGQGNYGYTF
TGTGCCAGCAGTTGTCCGGGACAGGGGAACTATGGCTACACCTTC
>TRBJ2-7|TRBD1|many|TRBV7-9
CASSTGAVSEQYF
TGTGCCAGCAGCACAGGGGCAGTCTCCGAGCAGTACTTC
>TRBJ2-7|TRBD1|-|TRBV9
CASSPHGQGQGEQYF
TGTGCCAGCTCCCCCCACGGACAGGGGCAGGGCGAGCAGTACTTC
>TRBJ1-2|TRBD1|few|TRBV14
CASSAVIRQGGLGYTF
TGTGCCAGCAGCGCAGTTATACGACAGGGAGGTCTGGGCTACACCTTC
>TRBJ1-6|-|-|TRBV20-1
CSAPRGRNSPLYF
TGCAGTGCCCCGAGGGGTCGGAATTCACCCCTCTACTTT
>TRBJ2-2|TRBD2|many|TRBV19
CASSNAGGRNTGELFF
TGTGCCAGTAGTAATGCGGGGGGCCGCAACACCGGGGAGCTGTTTTTT
>TRBJ1-1|-|once|TRBV7-9
CASGERKNTEAFF
TGTGCCAGCGGGGAGCGGAAGAACACTGAAGCTTTCTTT
>TRBJ2-2|-|many|TRBV5-4
CASSARVAGELFF
TGTGCCAGCAGCGCCAGGGTCGCCGGGGAGCTGTTTTTT
>TRBJ2-7|TRBD1|-|TRBV7-2
CASSQDPPGQGLDEQYF
TGCGCCAGCAGCCAAGATCCTCCGGGACAGGGGCTCGACGAGCAGTACTTC
>TRBJ1-5|TRBD1|many|TRBV20-1
CSGVSGDRQPQHF
TGCAGTGGTGTATCAGGGGACAGACAGCCCCAGCATTTT
>TRBJ2-2|TRBD2|many|TRBV29-1
CSLRTSETGELFF
TGCAGCCTGAGGACTAGCGAGACCGGGGAGCTGTTTTTT
>TRBJ2-1|TRBD2|-|TRBV19
CASSKYRDYPQNEQFF
TGTGCCAGTAGTAAGTACCGGGACTACCCTCAAAATGAGCAGTTCTTC
>TRBJ1-6|-|-|TRBV7-2
CASSSAGVGNSPLHF
TGTGCCAGCAGCTCGGCAGGGGTGGGTAATTCACCCCTCCACTTT
>TRBJ1-2|-|-|TRBV6-2/TRBV6-3
CASGLFNYGYTF
TGTGCCAGTGGACTTTTTAACTATGGCTACACCTTC
>TRBJ2-7|TRBD1|-|TRBV7-2
CASSLGKTGVITYEQYF
TGTGCCAGCAGCTTGGGCAAGACAGGGGTCATAACCTACGAGCAGTACTTC